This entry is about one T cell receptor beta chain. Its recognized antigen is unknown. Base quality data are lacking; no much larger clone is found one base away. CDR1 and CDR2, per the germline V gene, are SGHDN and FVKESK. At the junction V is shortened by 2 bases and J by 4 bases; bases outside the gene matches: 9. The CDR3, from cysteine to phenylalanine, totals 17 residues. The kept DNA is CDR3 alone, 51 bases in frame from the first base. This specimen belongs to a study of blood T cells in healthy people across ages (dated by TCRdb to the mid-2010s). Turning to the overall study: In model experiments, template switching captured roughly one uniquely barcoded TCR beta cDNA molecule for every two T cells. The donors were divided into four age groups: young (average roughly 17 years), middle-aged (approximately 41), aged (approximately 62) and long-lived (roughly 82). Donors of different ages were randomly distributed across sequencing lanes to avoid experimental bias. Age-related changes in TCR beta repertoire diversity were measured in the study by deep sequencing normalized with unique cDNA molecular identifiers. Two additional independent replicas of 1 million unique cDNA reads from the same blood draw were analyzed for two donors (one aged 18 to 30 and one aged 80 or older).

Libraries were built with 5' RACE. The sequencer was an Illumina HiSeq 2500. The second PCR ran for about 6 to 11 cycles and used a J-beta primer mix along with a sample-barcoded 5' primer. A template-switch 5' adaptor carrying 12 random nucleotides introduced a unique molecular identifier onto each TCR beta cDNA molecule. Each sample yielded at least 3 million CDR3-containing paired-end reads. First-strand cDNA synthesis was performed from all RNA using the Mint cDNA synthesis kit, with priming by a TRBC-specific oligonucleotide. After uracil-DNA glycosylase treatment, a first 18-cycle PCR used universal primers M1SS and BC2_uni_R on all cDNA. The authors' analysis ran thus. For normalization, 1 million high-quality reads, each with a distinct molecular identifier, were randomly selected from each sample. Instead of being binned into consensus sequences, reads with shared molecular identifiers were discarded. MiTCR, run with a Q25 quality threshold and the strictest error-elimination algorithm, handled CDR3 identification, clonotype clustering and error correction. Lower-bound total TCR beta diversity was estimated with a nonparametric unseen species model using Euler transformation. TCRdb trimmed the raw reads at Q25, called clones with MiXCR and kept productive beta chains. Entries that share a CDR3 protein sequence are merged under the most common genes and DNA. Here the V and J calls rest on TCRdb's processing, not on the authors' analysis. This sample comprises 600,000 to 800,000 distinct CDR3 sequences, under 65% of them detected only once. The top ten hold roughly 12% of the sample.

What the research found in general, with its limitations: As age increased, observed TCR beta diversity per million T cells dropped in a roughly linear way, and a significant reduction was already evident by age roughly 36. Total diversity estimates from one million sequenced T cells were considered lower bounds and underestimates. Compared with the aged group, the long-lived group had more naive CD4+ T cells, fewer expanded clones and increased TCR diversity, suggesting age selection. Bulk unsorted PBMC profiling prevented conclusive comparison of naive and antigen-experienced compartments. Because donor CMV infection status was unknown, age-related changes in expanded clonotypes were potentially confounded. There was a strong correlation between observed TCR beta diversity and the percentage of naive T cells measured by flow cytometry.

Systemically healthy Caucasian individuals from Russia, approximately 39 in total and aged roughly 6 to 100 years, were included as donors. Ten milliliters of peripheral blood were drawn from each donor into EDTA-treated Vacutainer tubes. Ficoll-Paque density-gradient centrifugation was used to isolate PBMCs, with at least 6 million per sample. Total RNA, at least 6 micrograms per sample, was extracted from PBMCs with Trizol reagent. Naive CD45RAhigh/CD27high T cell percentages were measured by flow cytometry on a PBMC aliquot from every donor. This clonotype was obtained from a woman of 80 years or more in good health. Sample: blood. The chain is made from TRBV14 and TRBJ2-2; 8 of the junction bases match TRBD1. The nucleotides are TGTGCCAGCAGCCAATACCAGGGGGCTAGTAGCACCGGGGAGCTGTTTTTT. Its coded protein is CASSQYQGASSTGELFF.